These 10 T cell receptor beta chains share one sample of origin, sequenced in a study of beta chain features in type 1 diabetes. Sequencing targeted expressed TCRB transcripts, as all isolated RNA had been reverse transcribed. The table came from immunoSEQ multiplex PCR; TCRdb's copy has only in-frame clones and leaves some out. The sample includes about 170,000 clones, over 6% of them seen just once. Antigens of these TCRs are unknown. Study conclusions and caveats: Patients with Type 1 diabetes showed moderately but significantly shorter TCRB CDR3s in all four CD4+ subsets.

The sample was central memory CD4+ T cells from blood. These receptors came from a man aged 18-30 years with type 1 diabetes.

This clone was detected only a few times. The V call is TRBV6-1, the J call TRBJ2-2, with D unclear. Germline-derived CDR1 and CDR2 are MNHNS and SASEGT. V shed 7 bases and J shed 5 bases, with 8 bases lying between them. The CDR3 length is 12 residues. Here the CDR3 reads CASTQQTGELFF. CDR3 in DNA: TGTGCCAGCACCCAACAAACCGGGGAGCTGTTTTTT.

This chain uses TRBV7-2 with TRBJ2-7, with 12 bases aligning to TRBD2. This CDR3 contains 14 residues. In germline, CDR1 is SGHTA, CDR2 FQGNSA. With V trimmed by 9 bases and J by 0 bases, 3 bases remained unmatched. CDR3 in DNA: TGTGCCAGTCGACTAGCGGGGGACTCCTACGAGCAGTACTTC. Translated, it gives CASRLAGDSYEQYF.

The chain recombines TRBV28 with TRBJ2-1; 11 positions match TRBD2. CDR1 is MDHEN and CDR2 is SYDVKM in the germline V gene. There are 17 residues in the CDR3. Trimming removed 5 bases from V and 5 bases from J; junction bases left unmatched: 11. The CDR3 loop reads CASSPAGGTSGNNEQFF. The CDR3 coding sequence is TGTGCCAGCAGTCCTGCGGGGGGGACTAGCGGTAACAATGAGCAGTTCTTC.

CDR3 in amino acids: CASSHTPGAETQYF. CDR3 in DNA: TGTGCCAGCTCCCATACACCGGGAGCGGAGACCCAGTACTTC. The genes are TRBV18 and TRBJ2-5; D might be TRBD2 (6 bases). CDR1 KGHSH and CDR2 LQKENI come from the germline V gene. CDR3 length: 14 amino acids. The ends were cut back, 6 bases at V and 5 bases at J, with 16 bases in the middle.

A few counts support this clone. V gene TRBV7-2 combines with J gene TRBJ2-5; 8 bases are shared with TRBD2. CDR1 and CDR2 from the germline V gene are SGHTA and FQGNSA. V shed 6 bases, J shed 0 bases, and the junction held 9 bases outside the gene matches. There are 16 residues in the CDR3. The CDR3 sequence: CASRPYLAGNQETQYF. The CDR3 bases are TGTGCCAGCAGGCCCTACTTAGCGGGGAACCAAGAGACCCAGTACTTC.

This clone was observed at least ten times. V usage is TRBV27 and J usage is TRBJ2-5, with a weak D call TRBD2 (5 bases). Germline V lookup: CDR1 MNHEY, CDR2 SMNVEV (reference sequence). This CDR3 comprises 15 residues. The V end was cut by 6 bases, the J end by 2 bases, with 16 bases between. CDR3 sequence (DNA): TGTGCCAGCAGCCACGGGATCGTCGGACAAGAGACCCAGTACTTC. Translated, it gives CASSHGIVGQETQYF.

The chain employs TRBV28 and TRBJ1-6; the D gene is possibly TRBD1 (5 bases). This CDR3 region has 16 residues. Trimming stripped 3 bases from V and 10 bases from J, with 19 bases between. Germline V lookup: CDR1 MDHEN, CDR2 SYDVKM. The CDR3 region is CASSFEGHLSGSPLHF. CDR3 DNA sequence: TGTGCCAGCAGTTTCGAAGGACATTTAAGTGGATCACCCCTCCACTTT.

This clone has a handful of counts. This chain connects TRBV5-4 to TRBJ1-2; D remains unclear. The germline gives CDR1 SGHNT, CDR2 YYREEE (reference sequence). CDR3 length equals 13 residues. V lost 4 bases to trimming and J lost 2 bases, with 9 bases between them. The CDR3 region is CASSRDKNYGYTF. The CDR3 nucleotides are TGTGCCAGCAGCCGCGACAAGAACTATGGCTACACCTTC.

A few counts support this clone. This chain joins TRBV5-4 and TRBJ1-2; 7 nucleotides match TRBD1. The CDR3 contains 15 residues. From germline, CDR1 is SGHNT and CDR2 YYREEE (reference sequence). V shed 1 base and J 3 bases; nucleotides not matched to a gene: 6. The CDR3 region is CASSLSAGQDYGYTF. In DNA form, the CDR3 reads TGTGCCAGCAGCTTGAGTGCCGGACAGGACTATGGCTACACCTTC.

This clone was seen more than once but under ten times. The CDR3 coding sequence is TGCGCCAGCAGCCCCAACCTCACTGGACTAGCGGGGTTACTGGGAGAGACCCAGTACTTC. Protein product: CASSPNLTGLAGLLGETQYF. The rearrangement uses TRBV4-1 and TRBJ2-5, with 12 bases identical to TRBD2. The CDR3 consists of 20 residues. Germline V lookup: CDR1 MGHRA, CDR2 YSYEKL. J was trimmed by 4 bases and V by 4 bases; bases with no gene match: 19.